This T cell receptor beta chain was documented in a study of spatial heterogeneity in lung cancer. Whole-study results and caveats: The number of expanded tumor alpha and beta chains correlated with mutation number.

The time point: sample taken at primary tumor resection. TCRdb redid the calling of the 5' RACE reads with MiXCR, one entry per CDR3 protein. The table has about 15,000 distinct CDR3 sequences, about 7% seen once; the top ten hold 7.5% to 9.5%. V lost 9 bases and J lost 6; bases outside the gene matches: 22. Germline CDR1 is SEHNR and CDR2 is FQNEAQ (reference sequence). This CDR3 region has 18 residues. Note on this clonotype: Its antigen is unknown.

Sample: lung tumor tissue, taken at surgery. The V and J genes are TRBV7-9 and TRBJ2-1; 8 bases are shared with TRBD1. The TCR comes from a male donor with early-stage non-small cell lung cancer. This chain's CDR3 is CARGSLGLGQGATNEQFF. CDR3 bases: TGTGCCAGAGGCTCCCTGGGTTTGGGGCAGGGGGCAACCAATGAGCAGTTCTTC.